A single sample gave rise to the 12 T cell receptor beta chains below, sequenced in a study of glioma-infiltrating T cells after dendritic cell vaccination. Data came from immunoSEQ multiplex PCR; TCRdb stores just in-frame clones and leaves some out. The sample gives roughly 68,000 clones, 75% to 90% of which show up once; over 9% is in the top ten. This specimen consisted of blood, obtained before dendritic cell vaccination. These receptors all come from a human donor with glioblastoma.

The chain couples TRBV19 to TRBJ1-6; 7 nucleotides line up with TRBD1. V gave up 3 bases and J gave up 10 bases; unmatched junction bases: 6. CDR3 length: 14 amino acids. Germline V gene lookup returns CDR1 LNHDA and CDR2 SQIVND (reference sequence). This chain's CDR3 is CASSIPGTASPLHF. CDR3 nucleotide sequence: TGTGCCAGTAGTATCCCGGGGACAGCCTCACCCCTCCACTTT.

The rearrangement joins TRBV6-1 to TRBJ2-2; 11 bases line up with TRBD1. This CDR3 is 17 amino acids long. The germline V gene has CDR1 MNHNS and CDR2 SASEGT. Trimming cost V 1 base and J 5 bases; bases outside gene matches: 6. The CDR3 coding sequence is TGTGCCAGCAGTGAAGGGACAGGGGGCTTTTGGACCGGGGAGCTGTTTTTT. Encoded protein: CASSEGTGGFWTGELFF.

This rearrangement joins TRBV4-1 to TRBJ2-4; D remains unclear. The CDR3 loop spans 15 amino acids. Trimming shortened V by 1 base and J by 6 bases, and 13 bases separated the two germline ends. Per the germline V gene, CDR1 is MGHRA and CDR2 is YSYEKL. This chain's CDR3 is CASSQAGPPANIQYF. The DNA of the CDR3 is TGCGCCAGCAGCCAAGCAGGCCCCCCGGCAAACATTCAGTACTTC.

The V call is TRBV6-1, the J call TRBJ1-5; D unresolved. CDR1 is MNHNS, CDR2 SASEGT, per germline. This CDR3 contains 13 residues. V lost 6 bases, J lost 6 bases, and 12 bases lay in between. The CDR3 reads CASSLGGSQPQHF. In DNA form, the CDR3 reads TGTGCCAGCAGCCTCGGCGGGAGTCAGCCCCAGCATTTT.

This chain connects TRBV11-2 to TRBJ2-1, with 8 bases that match TRBD2. Germline CDR1 reads SGHAT; CDR2 reads FQNNGV. The V and J ends lost 6 bases and 5 bases, in that order; junction bases with no gene match: 6. CDR3 size: 14 residues. The CDR3 is CASRGGLVHNEQFF. CDR3 bases: TGTGCCAGCAGGGGGGGACTAGTCCACAATGAGCAGTTCTTC.

The chain is built from TRBV30 and TRBJ2-3; possible D gene TRBD2, 5 bases. CDR1 is GTSNPN, CDR2 SVGIG, per germline (reference sequence). The CDR3 extends over 10 amino acids. V was trimmed by 5 bases and J by 8 bases, leaving 8 bases between them. In DNA form, the CDR3 reads TGTGCCTGGGGAGGAGGTACGCAGTATTTT. Amino acid sequence: CAWGGGTQYF.

J is TRBJ2-4 and V is TRBV2; perhaps TRBD2 as D (5 bases). There are 14 residues in the CDR3. Germline V gives CDR1 SNHLY, CDR2 FYNNEI. V was pared by 4 bases and J by 0 bases, with 7 bases between. The CDR3 spells CASSGRLAKNIQYF. The CDR3 bases are TGTGCCAGCAGTGGGAGGTTAGCCAAAAACATTCAGTACTTC.

The chain carries TRBV28 and TRBJ1-2, with D possibly matching TRBD1 (6 bases). CDR3 length: 14 amino acids. Germline V gives CDR1 MDHEN, CDR2 SYDVKM. V was cut by 3 bases and J by 6 bases, with 14 bases left in between. The chain's CDR3 is CASSLAPGVDGYTF. CDR3 nucleotide sequence: TGTGCCAGCAGTTTGGCTCCAGGGGTTGATGGCTACACCTTC.

This clone was recorded once. J is TRBJ2-5 and V is TRBV29-1; D not resolved. This CDR3 comprises 13 residues. V lost 5 bases, J lost 4 bases, and 14 bases lay in between. Germline lookup yields CDR1 SQVTM and CDR2 ANQGSEA. CDR3 sequence: CSVRSQVGETQYF. In nucleotides, the CDR3 is TGCAGCGTTCGCAGCCAGGTAGGAGAGACCCAGTACTTC.

This clone turned up a few times. This chain links TRBV5-5 with TRBJ2-5, with D tentatively TRBD2 (5 bases). V shed 0 bases and J shed 4 bases, with 7 bases lying between them. This CDR3 comprises 13 residues. CDR1 is SGHKS and CDR2 is YYEKEE in the germline V gene (reference sequence). The CDR3 coding sequence is TGTGCCAGCAGCTTGGGACGGGGAGAGACCCAGTACTTC. Encoded protein: CASSLGRGETQYF. The variable domain in full, with the rest retrieved from reference TRBV5-5 and TRBJ2-5, is DAGVTQSPTHLIKTRGQQVTLRCSPISGHKSVSWYQQVLGQGPQFIFQYYEKEERGRGNFPDRFSARQFPNYSSELNVNALLLGDSALYLCASSLGRGETQYFGPGTRLLVL.

The CDR3: CASSFSGGTDTQYF. In DNA, the CDR3 is TGCGCCAGCAGCTTTAGCGGGGGTACAGATACGCAGTATTTT. This chain connects TRBV5-1 to TRBJ2-3, with TRBD2 matching over 9 bases. With 2 bases clipped from V and 3 bases from J, the junction kept 1 base outside the gene matches. The CDR3 runs to 14 residues. Per germline, CDR1 SGHRS and CDR2 YFSETQ. The full variable domain, in which reference TRBV5-1 and TRBJ2-3 provide the parts outside the CDR3, is KAGVTQTPRYLIKTRGQQVTLSCSPISGHRSVSWYQQTPGQGLQFLFEYFSETQRNKGNFPGRFSGRQFSNSRSEMNVSTLELGDSALYLCASSFSGGTDTQYFGPGTRLTVL.

This sequence joins TRBV5-1 and TRBJ2-3, with 13 bases matching TRBD2. The CDR3 consists of 15 residues. Germline-derived CDR1 and CDR2 are SGHRS and YFSETQ. J was trimmed by 2 bases and V by 7 bases; bases with no gene match: 4. In DNA form, the CDR3 reads TGCGCCAGCCGACTAGCGGGGGGCCCCACAGATACGCAGTATTTT. It codes for CASRLAGGPTDTQYF.